This paragraph covers one T cell receptor (beta chain) sequence. The antigen remains undetermined. The data belong to a study of cytomegalovirus exposure and HLA in healthy donors. Background on the study: Early release data held some 80 million unique TCRs from HLA-typed donors.

Study-level results: The authors assumed roughly uniform sequencing depth across donors for presence/absence analyses.

Donors were nominally healthy when sampled, though unrecorded immune exposures were likely. Germline-derived CDR1 and CDR2 are LNHDA and SQIVND (reference sequence). This CDR3 has 14 residues. Losses at the gene ends were 9 bases for V and 4 bases for J; bases not matched to a gene: 9. Researchers ran the PCR with 60 Vbeta and 13 Jbeta primers. Clones were read by immunoSEQ multiplex PCR, and TCRdb kept only the in-frame ones, dropping some. Of tens of thousands of clones listed, under 75% are singletons. This receptor was obtained from a human donor in good health. Input material: PBMCs. The chain links TRBV19 to TRBJ2-5; 9 bases are shared with TRBD1. The CDR3 DNA sequence: TGTGCCAGCCAGAGACAGGGGGTGAGAGAGACCCAGTACTTC. The encoded protein is CASQRQGVRETQYF.